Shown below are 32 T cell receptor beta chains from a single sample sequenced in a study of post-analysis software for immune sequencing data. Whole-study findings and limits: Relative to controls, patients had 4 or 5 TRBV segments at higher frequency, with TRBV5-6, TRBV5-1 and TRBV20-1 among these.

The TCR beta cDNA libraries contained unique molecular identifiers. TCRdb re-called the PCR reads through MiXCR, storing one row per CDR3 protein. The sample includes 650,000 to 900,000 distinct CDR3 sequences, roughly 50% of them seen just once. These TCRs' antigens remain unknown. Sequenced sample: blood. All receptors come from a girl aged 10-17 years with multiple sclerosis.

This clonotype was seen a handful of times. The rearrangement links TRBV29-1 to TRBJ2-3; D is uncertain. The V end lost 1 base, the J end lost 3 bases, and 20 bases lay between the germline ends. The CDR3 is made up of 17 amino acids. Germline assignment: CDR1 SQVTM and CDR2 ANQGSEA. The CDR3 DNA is TGCAGCGTTGAAGGCCCCGAAGGTGGCGGCAGTACAGATACGCAGTATTTT. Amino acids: CSVEGPEGGGSTDTQYF.

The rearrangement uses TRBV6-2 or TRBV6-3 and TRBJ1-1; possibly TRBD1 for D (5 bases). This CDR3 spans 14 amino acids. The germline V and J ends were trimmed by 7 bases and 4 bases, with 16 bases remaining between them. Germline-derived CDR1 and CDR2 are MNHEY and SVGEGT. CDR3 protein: CASTEVFGGTEAFF. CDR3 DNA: TGTGCCAGCACTGAAGTCTTCGGGGGCACTGAAGCTTTCTTT.

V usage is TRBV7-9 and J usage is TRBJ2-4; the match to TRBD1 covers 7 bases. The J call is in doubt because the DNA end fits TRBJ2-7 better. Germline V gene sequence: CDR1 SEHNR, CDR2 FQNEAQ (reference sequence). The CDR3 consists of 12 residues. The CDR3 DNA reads TGTGCCAGCAGCAAACAGGGGAACGAGCAGTACTTC. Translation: CASSKQGNEQYF.

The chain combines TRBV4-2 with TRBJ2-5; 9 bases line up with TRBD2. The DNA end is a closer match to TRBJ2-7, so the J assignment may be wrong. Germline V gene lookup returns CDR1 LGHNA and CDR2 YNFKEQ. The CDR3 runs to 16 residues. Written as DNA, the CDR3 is TGTGCCAGCAGCCAAGAGGGGAGCGGGAGGTCGGTCGAGCAGTACTTC. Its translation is CASSQEGSGRSVEQYF.

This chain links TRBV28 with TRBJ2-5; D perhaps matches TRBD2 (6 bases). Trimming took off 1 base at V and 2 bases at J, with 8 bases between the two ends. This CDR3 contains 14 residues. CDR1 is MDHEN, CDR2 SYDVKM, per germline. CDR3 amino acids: CASSLLEGQETQYF. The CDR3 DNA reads TGTGCCAGCAGTTTATTGGAGGGGCAAGAGACCCAGTACTTC.

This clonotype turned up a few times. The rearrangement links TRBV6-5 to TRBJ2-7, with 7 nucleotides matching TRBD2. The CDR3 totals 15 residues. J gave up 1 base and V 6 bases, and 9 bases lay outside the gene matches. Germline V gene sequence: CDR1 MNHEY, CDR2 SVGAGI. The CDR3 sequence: CASSSASGASYEQYF. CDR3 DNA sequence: TGTGCCAGCAGCTCCGCTAGCGGAGCGTCCTACGAGCAGTACTTC.

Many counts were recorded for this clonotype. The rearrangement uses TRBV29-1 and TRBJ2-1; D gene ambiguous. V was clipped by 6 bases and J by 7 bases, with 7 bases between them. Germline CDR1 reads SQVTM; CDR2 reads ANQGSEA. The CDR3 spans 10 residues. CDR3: CSVVANEQFF. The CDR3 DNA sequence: TGCAGCGTCGTGGCGAATGAGCAGTTCTTC.

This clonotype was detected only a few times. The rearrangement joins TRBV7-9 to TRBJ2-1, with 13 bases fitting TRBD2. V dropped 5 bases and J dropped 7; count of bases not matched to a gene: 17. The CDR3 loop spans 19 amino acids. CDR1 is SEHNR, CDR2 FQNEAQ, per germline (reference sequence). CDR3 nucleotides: TGTGCCAGCAGCCCGCAGGGGGTCGGGACTAGCGGGATTCTGAATGAGCAGTTCTTC. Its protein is CASSPQGVGTSGILNEQFF. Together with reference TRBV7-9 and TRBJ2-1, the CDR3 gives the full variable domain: DTGVSQNPRHKITKRGQNVTFRCDPISEHNRLYWYRQTLGQGPEFLTYFQNEAQLEKSRLLSDRFSAERPKGSFSTLEIQRTEQGDSAMYLCASSPQGVGTSGILNEQFFGPGTRLTVL.

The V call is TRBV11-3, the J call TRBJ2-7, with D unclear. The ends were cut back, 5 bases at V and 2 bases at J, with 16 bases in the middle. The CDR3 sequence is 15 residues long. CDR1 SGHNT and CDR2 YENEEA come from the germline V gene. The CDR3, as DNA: TGTGCCAGCAGCCCCCGAAGGGATAGTACCTACGAGCAGTACTTC. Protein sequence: CASSPRRDSTYEQYF.

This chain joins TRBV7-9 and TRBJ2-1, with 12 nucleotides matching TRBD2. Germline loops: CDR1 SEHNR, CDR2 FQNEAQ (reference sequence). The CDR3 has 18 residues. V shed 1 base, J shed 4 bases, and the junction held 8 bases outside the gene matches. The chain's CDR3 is CASSLVTSSGRAYNEQFF. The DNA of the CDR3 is TGTGCCAGCAGCTTAGTGACGTCTAGCGGGAGGGCTTACAATGAGCAGTTCTTC.

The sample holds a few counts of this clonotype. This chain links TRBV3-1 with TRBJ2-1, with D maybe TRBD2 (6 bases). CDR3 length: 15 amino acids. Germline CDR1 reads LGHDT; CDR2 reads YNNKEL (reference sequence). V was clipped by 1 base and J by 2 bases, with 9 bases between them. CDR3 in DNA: TGTGCCAGCAGCCAAGTTGCGGGACCCTACAATGAGCAGTTCTTC. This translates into CASSQVAGPYNEQFF.

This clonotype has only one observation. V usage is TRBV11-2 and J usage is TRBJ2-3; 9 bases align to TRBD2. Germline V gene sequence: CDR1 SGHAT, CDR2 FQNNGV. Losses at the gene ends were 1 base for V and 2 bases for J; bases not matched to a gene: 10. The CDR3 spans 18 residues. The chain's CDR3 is CASSLAFPSGTDTDTQYF. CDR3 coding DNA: TGTGCCAGCAGCTTAGCATTTCCTAGCGGGACCGACACAGATACGCAGTATTTT.

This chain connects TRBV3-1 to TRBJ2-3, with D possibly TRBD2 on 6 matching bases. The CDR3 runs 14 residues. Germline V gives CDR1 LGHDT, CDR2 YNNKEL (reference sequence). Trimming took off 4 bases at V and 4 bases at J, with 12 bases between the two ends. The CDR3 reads CASSLRTKADTQYF. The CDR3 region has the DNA TGTGCCAGCAGCCTCCGGACTAAAGCAGATACGCAGTATTTT.

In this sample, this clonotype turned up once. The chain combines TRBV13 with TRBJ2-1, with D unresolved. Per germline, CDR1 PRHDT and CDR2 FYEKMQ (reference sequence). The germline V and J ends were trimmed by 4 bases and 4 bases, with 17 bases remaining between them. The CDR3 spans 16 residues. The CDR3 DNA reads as TGTGCCAGCAGCTCCCCCGGAATGGGCCTATACAATGAGCAGTTCTTC. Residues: CASSSPGMGLYNEQFF. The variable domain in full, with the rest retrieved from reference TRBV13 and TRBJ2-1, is AAGVIQSPRHLIKEKRETATLKCYPIPRHDTVYWYQQGPGQDPQFLISFYEKMQSDKGSIPDRFSAQQFSDYHSELNMSSLELGDSALYFCASSSPGMGLYNEQFFGPGTRLTVL.

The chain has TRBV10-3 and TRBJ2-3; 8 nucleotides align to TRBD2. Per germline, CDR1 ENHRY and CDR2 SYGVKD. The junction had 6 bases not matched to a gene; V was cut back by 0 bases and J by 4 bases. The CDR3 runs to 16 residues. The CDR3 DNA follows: TGTGCCATCAGTGAGTCGGTGGGACTAGGTTCAGATACGCAGTATTTT. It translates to CAISESVGLGSDTQYF.

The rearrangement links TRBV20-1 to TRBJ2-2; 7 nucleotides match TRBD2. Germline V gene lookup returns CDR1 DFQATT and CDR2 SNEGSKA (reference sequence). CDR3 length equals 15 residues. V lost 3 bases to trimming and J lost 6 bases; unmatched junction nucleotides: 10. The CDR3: CSARFLQGGSGELFF. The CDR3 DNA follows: TGCAGTGCTAGGTTTCTGCAGGGAGGGTCCGGGGAGCTGTTTTTT.

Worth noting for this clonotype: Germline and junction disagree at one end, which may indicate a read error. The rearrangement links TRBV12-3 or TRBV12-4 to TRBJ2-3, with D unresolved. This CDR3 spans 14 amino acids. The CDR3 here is CASSLRVRPDMQYF. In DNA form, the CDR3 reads TGTGCCAGCAGTTTAAGGGTAAGGCCAGATATGCAGTATTTT.

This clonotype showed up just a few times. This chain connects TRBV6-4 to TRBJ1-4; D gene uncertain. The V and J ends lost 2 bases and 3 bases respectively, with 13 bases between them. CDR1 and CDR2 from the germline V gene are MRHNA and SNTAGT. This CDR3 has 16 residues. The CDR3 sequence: CASSDPTEWANEKLFF. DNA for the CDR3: TGTGCCAGCAGTGACCCCACAGAATGGGCTAATGAAAAACTGTTTTTT.

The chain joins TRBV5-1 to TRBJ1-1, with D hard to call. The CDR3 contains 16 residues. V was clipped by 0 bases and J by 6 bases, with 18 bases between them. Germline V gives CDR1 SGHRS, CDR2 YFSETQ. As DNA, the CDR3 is TGCGCCAGCAGCTTGGTCGGCAGCATTTATCGCGCTGAAGCTTTCTTT. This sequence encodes CASSLVGSIYRAEAFF.

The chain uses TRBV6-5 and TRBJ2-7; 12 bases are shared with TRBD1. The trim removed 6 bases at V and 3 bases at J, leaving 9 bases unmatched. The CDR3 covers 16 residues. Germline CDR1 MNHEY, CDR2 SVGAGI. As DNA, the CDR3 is TGTGCCAGCAGCCCGGGACAGGGGGCCTCTATCTACGAGCAGTACTTC. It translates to CASSPGQGASIYEQYF.

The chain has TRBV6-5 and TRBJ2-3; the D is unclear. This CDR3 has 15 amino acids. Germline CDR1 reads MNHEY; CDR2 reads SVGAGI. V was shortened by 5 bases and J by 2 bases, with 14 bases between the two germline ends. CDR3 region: CASSTSPWVTDTQYF. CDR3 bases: TGTGCCAGCAGTACCTCGCCATGGGTCACAGATACGCAGTATTTT.

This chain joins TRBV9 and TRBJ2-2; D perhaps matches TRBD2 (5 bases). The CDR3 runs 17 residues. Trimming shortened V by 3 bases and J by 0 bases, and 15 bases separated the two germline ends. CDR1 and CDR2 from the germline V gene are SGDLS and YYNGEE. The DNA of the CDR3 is TGTGCCAGCAGCGCCACAACGAGGGAGCCGAACACCGGGGAGCTGTTTTTT. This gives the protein CASSATTREPNTGELFF.

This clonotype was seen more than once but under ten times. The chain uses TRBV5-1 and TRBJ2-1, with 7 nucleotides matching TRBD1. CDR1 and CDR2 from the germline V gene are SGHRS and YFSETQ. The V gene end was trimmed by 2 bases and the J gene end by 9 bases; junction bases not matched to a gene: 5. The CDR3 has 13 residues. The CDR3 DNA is TGCGCCAGCAGCTTCGTGACAGGGCGTGAGCAGTTCTTC. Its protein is CASSFVTGREQFF.

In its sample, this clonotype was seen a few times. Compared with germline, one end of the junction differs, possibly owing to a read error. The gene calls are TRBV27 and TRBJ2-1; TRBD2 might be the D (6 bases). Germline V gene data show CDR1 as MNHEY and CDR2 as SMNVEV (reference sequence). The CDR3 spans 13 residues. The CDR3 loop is CASSSGVTGELFF. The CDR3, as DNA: TGTGCCAGCAGTTCGGGGGTTACCGGGGAGCTGTTCTTC.

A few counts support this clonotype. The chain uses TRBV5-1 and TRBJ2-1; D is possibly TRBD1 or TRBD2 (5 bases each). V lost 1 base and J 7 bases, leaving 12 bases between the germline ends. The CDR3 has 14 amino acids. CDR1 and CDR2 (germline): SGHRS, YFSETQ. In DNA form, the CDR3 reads TGCGCCAGCAGCTTGATGCCGGGGCCGAATGAGCAGTTCTTC. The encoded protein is CASSLMPGPNEQFF.

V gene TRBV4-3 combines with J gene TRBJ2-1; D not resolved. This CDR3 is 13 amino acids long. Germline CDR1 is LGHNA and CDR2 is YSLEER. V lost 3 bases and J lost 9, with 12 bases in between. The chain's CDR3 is CASSQLRSGEQFF. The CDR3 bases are TGCGCCAGCAGCCAGCTGCGTTCCGGTGAGCAGTTCTTC.

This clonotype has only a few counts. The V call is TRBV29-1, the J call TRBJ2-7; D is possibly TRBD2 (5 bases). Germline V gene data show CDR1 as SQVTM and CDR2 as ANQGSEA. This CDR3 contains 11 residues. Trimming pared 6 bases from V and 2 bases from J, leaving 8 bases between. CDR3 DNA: TGCAGCGTCTCTAGCACCTACGAGCAGTACTTC. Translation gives CSVSSTYEQYF.

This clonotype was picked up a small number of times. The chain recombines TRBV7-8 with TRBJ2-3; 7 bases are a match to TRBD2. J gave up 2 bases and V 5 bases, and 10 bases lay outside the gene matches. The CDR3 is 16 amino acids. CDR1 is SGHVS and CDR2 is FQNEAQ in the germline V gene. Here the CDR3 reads CASSHRRDYPTDTQYF. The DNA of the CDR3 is TGTGCCAGCAGCCATCGCCGGGACTACCCCACAGATACGCAGTATTTT. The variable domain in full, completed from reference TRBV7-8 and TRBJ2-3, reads GAGVSQSPRYKVAKRGQDVALRCDPISGHVSLFWYQQALGQGPEFLTYFQNEAQLDKSGLPSDRFFAERPEGSVSTLKIQRTQQEDSAVYLCASSHRRDYPTDTQYFGPGTRLTVL.

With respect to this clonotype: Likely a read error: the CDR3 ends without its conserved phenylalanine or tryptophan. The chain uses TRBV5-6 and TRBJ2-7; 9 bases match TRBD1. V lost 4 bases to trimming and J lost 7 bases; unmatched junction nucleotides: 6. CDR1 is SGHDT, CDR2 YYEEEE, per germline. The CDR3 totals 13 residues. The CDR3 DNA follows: TGTGCCAGCAGCAGGGACAGGGTTTTGGAGCAGTACTGC. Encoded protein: CASSRDRVLEQYC.

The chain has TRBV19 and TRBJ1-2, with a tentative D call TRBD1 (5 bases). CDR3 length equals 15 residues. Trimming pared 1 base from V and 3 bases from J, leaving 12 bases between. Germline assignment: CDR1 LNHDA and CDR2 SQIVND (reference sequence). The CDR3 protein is CASSIGQWDYYGYTF. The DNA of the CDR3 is TGTGCCAGTAGTATAGGACAGTGGGATTACTATGGCTACACCTTC.

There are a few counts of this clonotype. CDR3 region: CSVAGTGNNEKLFF. The CDR3 DNA sequence: TGCAGCGTGGCCGGGACAGGGAATAATGAAAAACTGTTTTTT. The J gene is TRBJ1-4, the V gene TRBV29-1; TRBD1 agrees at 9 bases. This CDR3 is built from 14 residues. V trimming: 6 bases; J trimming: 4 bases; junction bases outside the gene matches: 6. The germline CDR1 and CDR2 sequences are SQVTM and ANQGSEA.

Here the CDR3 reads CSVRQGNGELFF. The CDR3 DNA reads TGCAGCGTTAGACAGGGGAACGGGGAGCTGTTTTTT. The chain has TRBV29-1 and TRBJ2-2; 8 nucleotides line up with TRBD1. Trimming at V came to 5 bases and at J to 7 bases, leaving 3 bases not matched to a gene. Germline V gene lookup returns CDR1 SQVTM and CDR2 ANQGSEA. This CDR3 is 12 amino acids long.